The clone carrying this T cell receptor beta chain was seen repeatedly, ten times or more. The data are from a study of human T cells and chemical hapten exposure. The overall study: TCR yields per sample varied mostly from small pooled library volume differences.

The time point: healthy volunteer bleed at 6 weeks. Total RNA came from unfractionated whole blood. Germline CDR1 and CDR2: SGHTA and FQGNSA. The CDR3 totals 15 residues. Deletions cut 5 bases from V and 0 bases from J, with 10 bases between. The library tagged individual cDNA molecules with unique molecular identifiers. In the authors' workflow: The number of TCRs in each sample had a median of 95,638 and spanned about 23,224 to 700,000. TCRdb re-called the RACE reads through MiXCR, storing one row per CDR3 protein. V and J calls and clone size were set by TCRdb, not the authors. Among fewer than 85,000 distinct CDR3 sequences listed, 8.6% were seen once.

The TCR was taken from a female donor in good health. Some clones in this sample may be carry-over from other donors' samples. The material sequenced was whole blood. V is TRBV7-2 and J is TRBJ1-4; D is unresolved. CDR3 DNA sequence: TGTGCCAGCAGCCCAAAGAGAGCAACTAATGAAAAACTGTTTTTT. This encodes CASSPKRATNEKLFF.